This TCR beta chain was retrieved from a study of blood T cell repertoires in COVID-19 (dated by TCRdb to the early 2020s). Describing the broader study: Collaborator samples came from the United States, Italy and Spain and covered acute and convalescent phases of COVID-19. Samples came from the ongoing ImmuneRACE study (first 160 participants) plus 1,254 subjects from 6 global collaborators. The material from the prospective study consisted of cDNA or gDNA derived from T cells, B-cell-depleted T cells, or PBMCs. A freely available public database, intended as a resource for researchers studying the immune response to SARS-CoV-2, is where the repertoires were released. Where HLA class I and class II types were available, the types were taken from metadata supplied by the sample provider, not from assay-based typing. Subjects who had been exposed to COVID-19, were actively infected with it, or had recovered from it provided the deeply sampled blood TCRbeta repertoires that made up the dataset. A de-identified subject ID, COVID-19 status, age in years and sex were almost always included in the sample metadata.

TCRbeta CDR3 regions were amplified from genomic DNA by means of the immunoSEQ Assay, a bias-controlled multiplex PCR. The authors processed their data as follows. The number of nucleated cells in each sample was estimated by amplification of reference gene primers within the assay. To quantify the absolute abundance of each unique TCRbeta CDR3 rearrangement, sequence reads were collapsed and filtered. For each sample, productive Simpson clonality was calculated by taking the square root of Simpson's diversity index across productive rearrangements. TCRdb stores this immuneACCESS table with in-frame sequences only. Part of the clones is absent; in the studies checked, under half of the shortfall reflects unresolved V genes, and no reason is known for the rest. The D gene and trimming were derived from the DNA, and the V and J assignments and clone size from that table. This sample is represented by around 93,000 clones; 82% of them were singletons. The top ten hold 15% to 20% of the sample.

A remark on this clone: This receptor's antigen is unknown. The record has no base qualities; no much larger clone is one base away.

Findings and caveats that apply to the study as a whole: The quantity of clinical and demographic metadata differed by source and by participant and was supplied without curation.

From a lookup of the germline V gene (reference sequence), CDR1 and CDR2 are SGHKS and YYEKEE. Reading from cysteine to phenylalanine, the CDR3 counts 17 amino acids. Of all the DNA, just the CDR3 is kept, 51 bases in frame from base 1. The trim is 4 bases for V and 1 base for J, with a gap of 20 bases between the germline ends. Whole blood was collected in K2EDTA tubes by collaborating institutions according to the institutions' own protocols. For TCRbeta analysis, collaborators shipped samples in one of three forms: frozen whole blood, isolated PBMCs, or DNA extracted from either of those sample types.

The chain uses TRBV5-5 and TRBJ1-2, with TRBD1 perhaps the D gene, on 5 matching bases. The TCR comes from a man at least 80 years old with acute or convalescent COVID-19. The sample taken for sequencing was peripheral blood. The CDR3 reads as follows: CASSNRDFTLLNYGYTF. The base sequence is TGTGCCAGCAGCAACCGGGACTTTACTCTTCTTAACTATGGCTACACCTTC.